The 3 T cell receptor beta chains below come from one sample, sequenced in a study of blood T cell repertoires in COVID-19. The protocol was immunoSEQ multiplex PCR, while the TCRdb copy is restricted to in-frame clones and leaves out a portion. The repertoire holds a few hundred thousand clones, with around 87% as singletons. Sequenced input: PBMCs or T cells enriched from blood (not recorded which). Receptors originate from a man aged 18 to 35 who had recovered from COVID-19.

J is TRBJ2-7 and V is TRBV9; a weak D match, TRBD1 (7 bases). V was trimmed by 4 bases and J by 4 bases, leaving 15 bases between them. Germline V gene sequence: CDR1 SGDLS, CDR2 YYNGEE. CDR3 length: 14 residues. CDR3 in amino acids: CASSPGGRGYEQYF. The CDR3 DNA is TGTGCCAGCAGCCCAGGGGGGAGAGGGTACGAGCAGTACTTC.

The chain is built from TRBV29-1 and TRBJ2-7; 9 nucleotides align to TRBD1. CDR3 length equals 14 residues. Per the germline V gene, CDR1 is SQVTM and CDR2 is ANQGSEA. Trimming cost V 3 bases and J 1 base; bases outside gene matches: 4. CDR3 DNA: TGCAGCGTTGACGGGACAGGGCAGTCCTACGAGCAGTACTTC. Its protein is CSVDGTGQSYEQYF.

The chain is built from TRBV6-4 and TRBJ2-3, with D perhaps matching TRBD2 (5 bases). V was cut by 2 bases and J by 9 bases, with 12 bases left in between. The length of the CDR3 is 13 residues. Germline V gene sequence: CDR1 MRHNA, CDR2 SNTAGT. CDR3 in amino acids: CASSDPVGGTQYF. CDR3 bases: TGTGCCAGCAGTGACCCGGTTGGCGGGACGCAGTATTTT.